This note documents a single T cell receptor (beta chain) sequence. The study recruited people aged roughly 18 to 89 years across 24 US areas. In assigning cohorts, the study relied on participant-reported clinical history. The V end lost 2 bases, the J end lost 6 bases, and 14 bases lay between the germline ends. The CDR3 is 15 residues long. Germline V lookup: CDR1 SGHTA, CDR2 FQGNSA. Some clones are missing from TCRdb's copy, which holds only in-frame ones; the method was immunoSEQ multiplex PCR. Among 200,000 to 300,000 clones listed, 85% to 90% were seen once. These data originate in a study of blood T cell repertoires in COVID-19. Study overall: Some COVID-19 samples were acute and others convalescent; all came from the United States, Italy and Spain.

Sequencing was done on a sample of PBMCs or T cells enriched from blood (not recorded which). The sequence was obtained from a woman aged 25 to 39 who had recovered from COVID-19. V is TRBV7-2 and J is TRBJ2-1; a weak D match, TRBD1 (5 bases). The CDR3 sequence: CASSLSPGLLNEQFF. DNA of the CDR3: TGTGCCAGCAGCTTATCTCCAGGGCTCCTCAATGAGCAGTTCTTC.